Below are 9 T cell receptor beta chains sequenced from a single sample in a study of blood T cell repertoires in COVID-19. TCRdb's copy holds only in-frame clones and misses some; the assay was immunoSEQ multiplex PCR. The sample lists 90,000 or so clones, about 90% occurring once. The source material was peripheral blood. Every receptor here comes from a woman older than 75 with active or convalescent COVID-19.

CDR3: CAWAITGGAETQYF. The CDR3 DNA reads TGTGCCTGGGCTATAACAGGGGGCGCAGAGACCCAGTACTTC. The V call is TRBV30, the J call TRBJ2-5; 9 positions match TRBD1. Germline V lookup: CDR1 GTSNPN, CDR2 SVGIG (reference sequence). V shed 5 bases and J 4 bases; nucleotides not matched to a gene: 8. CDR3 length equals 14 residues.

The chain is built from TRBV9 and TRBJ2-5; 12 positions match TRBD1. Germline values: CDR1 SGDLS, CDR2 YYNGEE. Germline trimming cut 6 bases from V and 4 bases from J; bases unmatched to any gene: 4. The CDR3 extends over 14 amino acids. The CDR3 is CASTRDRGRETQYF. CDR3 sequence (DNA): TGTGCCAGCACCCGGGACAGGGGGCGAGAGACCCAGTACTTC.

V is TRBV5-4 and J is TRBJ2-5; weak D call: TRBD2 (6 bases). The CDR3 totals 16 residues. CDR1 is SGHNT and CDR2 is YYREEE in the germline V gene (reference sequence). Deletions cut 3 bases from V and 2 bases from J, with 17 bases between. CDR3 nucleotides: TGTGCCAGCAGCTCCCAGACTAGTCTAATTCAAGAGACCCAGTACTTC. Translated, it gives CASSSQTSLIQETQYF.

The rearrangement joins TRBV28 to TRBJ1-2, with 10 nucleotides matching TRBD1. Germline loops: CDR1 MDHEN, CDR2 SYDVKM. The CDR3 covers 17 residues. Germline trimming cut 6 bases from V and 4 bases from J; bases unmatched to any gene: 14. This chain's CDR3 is CASRRPGQGSFGYGYTF. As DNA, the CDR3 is TGTGCCAGCAGACGGCCGGGACAGGGGTCTTTCGGCTATGGCTACACCTTC.

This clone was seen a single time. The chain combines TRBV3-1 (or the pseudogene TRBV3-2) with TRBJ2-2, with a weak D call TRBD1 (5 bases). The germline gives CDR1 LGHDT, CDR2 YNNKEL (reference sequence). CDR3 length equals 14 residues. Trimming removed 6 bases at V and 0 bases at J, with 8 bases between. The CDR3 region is CASSWGANTGELFF. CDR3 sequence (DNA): TGTGCCAGCAGTTGGGGCGCGAACACCGGGGAGCTGTTTTTT.

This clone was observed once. The CDR3 spells CASSLDTNTEAFF. For the CDR3, the DNA is TGTGCCAGCAGTCTGGACACAAACACTGAAGCTTTCTTT. The chain uses TRBV6-6 and TRBJ1-1, with a tentative D call TRBD1 (5 bases). The CDR3 length is 13 residues. Germline V gives CDR1 MNHNY, CDR2 SVGAGI (reference sequence). Trimming removed 5 bases from V and 2 bases from J, with 9 bases in between.

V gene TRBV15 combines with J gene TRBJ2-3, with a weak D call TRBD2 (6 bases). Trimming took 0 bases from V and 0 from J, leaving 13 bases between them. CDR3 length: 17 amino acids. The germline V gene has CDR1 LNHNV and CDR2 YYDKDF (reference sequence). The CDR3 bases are TGTGCCACCAGCAGAGAGGGACTCGGGCCCAGCACAGATACGCAGTATTTT. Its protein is CATSREGLGPSTDTQYF.

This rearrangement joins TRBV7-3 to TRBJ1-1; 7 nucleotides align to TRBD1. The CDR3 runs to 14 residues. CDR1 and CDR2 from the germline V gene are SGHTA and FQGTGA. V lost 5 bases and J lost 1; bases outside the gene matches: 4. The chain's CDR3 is CASSQGVRNTEAFF. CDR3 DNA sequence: TGTGCCAGCAGCCAGGGGGTCCGGAACACTGAAGCTTTCTTT.

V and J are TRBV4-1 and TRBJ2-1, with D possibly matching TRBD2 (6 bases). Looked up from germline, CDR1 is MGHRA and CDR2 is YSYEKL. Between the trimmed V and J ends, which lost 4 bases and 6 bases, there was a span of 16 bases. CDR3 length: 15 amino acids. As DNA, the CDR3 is TGCGCCAGCAGCCCCGGGGGACTCGATCCCAATGAGCAGTTCTTC. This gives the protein CASSPGGLDPNEQFF.